The 24 T cell receptor beta chains listed next were all sequenced from one sample in a study of shared clonotypes between healthy human individuals. The table came from immunoSEQ multiplex PCR; TCRdb's copy has only in-frame clones and leaves some out. Among 1,500,000 or so clones listed, roughly 95% were seen once. The sequenced material came from naive CD4+ T cells sorted from blood. This sample's subset: CD45RA+ positively selected. These receptors all stem from a young man in good health.

This clone came up a few times. This chain links TRBV18 with TRBJ2-2; TRBD1 agrees at 7 bases. CDR1 and CDR2 (germline): KGHSH, LQKENI. J lost 6 bases, V lost 2 bases, and 6 bases had no gene match. The CDR3 spans 15 residues. The CDR3, as DNA: TGTGCCAGCTCACCAAGGCAGGGGGATTCCGGGGAGCTGTTTTTT. It yields the protein CASSPRQGDSGELFF.

J is TRBJ2-5 and V is TRBV5-1; D is ambiguous. This CDR3 region has 15 residues. Trimming took off 1 base at V and 4 bases at J, with 14 bases between the two ends. CDR1 SGHRS and CDR2 YFSETQ come from the germline V gene. The CDR3 sequence: CASSLFLGSGETQYF. The CDR3, as DNA: TGCGCCAGCAGCTTGTTTCTCGGGTCGGGAGAGACCCAGTACTTC.

The genes are TRBV19 and TRBJ2-1, with a possible D match to TRBD2 (5 bases). Germline assignment: CDR1 LNHDA and CDR2 SQIVND (reference sequence). V was shortened by 7 bases and J by 5 bases, with 18 bases between the two germline ends. There are 15 residues in the CDR3. The CDR3 sequence is CASTIHPGNHNEQFF. In DNA, the CDR3 is TGTGCCAGTACCATTCACCCCGGGAATCACAATGAGCAGTTCTTC. Drawing the rest from reference TRBV19 and TRBJ2-1, the complete variable domain is DGGITQSPKYLFRKEGQNVTLSCEQNLNHDAMYWYRQDPGQGLRLIYYSQIVNDFQKGDIAEGYSVSREKKESFPLTVTSAQKNPTAFYLCASTIHPGNHNEQFFGPGTRLTVL.

The rearrangement links TRBV7-9 to TRBJ2-5; D possibly corresponds to TRBD1 (6 bases). Germline V gene lookup returns CDR1 SEHNR and CDR2 FQNEAQ (reference sequence). The CDR3 extends over 16 amino acids. Trimming cost V 3 bases and J 2 bases, with 16 bases left between them. CDR3: CASSFGRGTFQETQYF. The CDR3 DNA reads TGTGCCAGCAGCTTTGGCAGGGGAACTTTTCAAGAGACCCAGTACTTC.

The rearrangement links TRBV5-8 to TRBJ2-3, with 13 bases identical to TRBD2. CDR1 SGHTS and CDR2 YDEGEE come from the germline V gene. The CDR3 spans 17 residues. V was pared by 5 bases and J by 6 bases, with 12 bases of the junction left unmatched. This CDR3 reads CASSRTSRTSGSDTQYF. The CDR3 region has the DNA TGTGCCAGCAGTCGAACCTCCAGGACTAGCGGGAGCGATACGCAGTATTTT.

The genes are TRBV11-2 and TRBJ2-1; D ambiguous. Germline V gene sequence: CDR1 SGHAT, CDR2 FQNNGV. CDR3 length: 17 amino acids. V gave up 5 bases and J gave up 0 bases, with 17 bases separating them. CDR3 protein: CASSLEPLASSYNEQFF. The CDR3 DNA reads TGTGCCAGCAGCCTCGAACCGCTGGCGTCCTCCTACAATGAGCAGTTCTTC.

The chain recombines TRBV7-2 with TRBJ2-1, with 9 positions matching TRBD1. Germline loops: CDR1 SGHTA, CDR2 FQGNSA. The CDR3 runs 16 residues. V lost 1 base and J lost 4; bases outside the gene matches: 5. CDR3 in DNA: TGTGCCAGCAGCTTAGGGGGGACAGGGAAATACAATGAGCAGTTCTTC. Its translation: CASSLGGTGKYNEQFF.

The V call is TRBV7-2, the J call TRBJ2-1; D is uncertain. The CDR3 runs to 17 residues. Trimming left V 5 bases short and J 0 bases short, with 17 bases between. CDR1 is SGHTA, CDR2 FQGNSA, per germline. The CDR3 loop is CASSPASWRSSYNEQFF. The CDR3 DNA reads as TGTGCCAGCAGCCCCGCCTCTTGGAGAAGCTCCTACAATGAGCAGTTCTTC.

Written as DNA, the CDR3 is TGTGCCAGCTCACCATGGGGGACAGGGGCGAACACCGGGGAGCTGTTTTTT. The encoded protein is CASSPWGTGANTGELFF. The rearrangement links TRBV18 to TRBJ2-2; 10 nucleotides align to TRBD1. V shed 2 bases and J 0 bases; nucleotides not matched to a gene: 3. This CDR3 has 17 amino acids. In germline, CDR1 is KGHSH, CDR2 LQKENI.

The chain uses TRBV30 and TRBJ2-2, with 7 bases matching TRBD1. The germline gives CDR1 GTSNPN, CDR2 SVGIG (reference sequence). The CDR3 is made up of 16 amino acids. J was trimmed by 7 bases and V by 0 bases; bases with no gene match: 11. CDR3 loop: CAWSVYRGAIGGELFF. The CDR3, as DNA: TGTGCCTGGAGTGTATACAGGGGCGCCATTGGCGGGGAGCTGTTTTTT.

The chain is built from TRBV28 and TRBJ1-2; 8 nucleotides line up with TRBD1. This CDR3 region has 17 residues. From germline, CDR1 is MDHEN and CDR2 SYDVKM. The trim removed 2 bases at V and 4 bases at J, leaving 12 bases unmatched. CDR3 nucleotides: TGTGCCAGCAGTTTAAACCCAGCAGGGGGCTTCCTCTATGGCTACACCTTC. Translation gives CASSLNPAGGFLYGYTF.

In this sample, this clone turned up a few times. This rearrangement joins TRBV9 to TRBJ2-6; D is uncertain. The CDR3 has 13 residues. The germline V gene has CDR1 SGDLS and CDR2 YYNGEE. Trimming stripped 4 bases from V and 4 bases from J, with 6 bases between. The CDR3 DNA reads TGTGCCAGCAGCATTATGGGGGCCAACGTCCTGACTTTC. Encoded protein: CASSIMGANVLTF.

The V gene is TRBV9, the J gene TRBJ2-2; 9 positions match TRBD1. Germline V gene lookup returns CDR1 SGDLS and CDR2 YYNGEE. J gave up 3 bases and V 2 bases, and 11 bases lay outside the gene matches. This CDR3 contains 18 residues. CDR3 coding DNA: TGTGCCAGCAGCGTCGTGACCGGGACAGGGCCGTACACCGGGGAGCTGTTTTTT. Amino acid sequence: CASSVVTGTGPYTGELFF.

The chain uses TRBV12-5 and TRBJ1-5; D may be TRBD1 (6 bases). The length of the CDR3 is 17 residues. The germline gives CDR1 LGHNT, CDR2 FRNRAP. V lost 6 bases, J lost 3 bases, and 21 bases lay in between. CDR3 region: CASGLGGGSPSNQPQHF. CDR3 bases: TGTGCTAGTGGCCTGGGGGGGGGCAGTCCCTCCAATCAGCCCCAGCATTTT.

The chain links TRBV29-1 to TRBJ2-3; maybe TRBD2 (6 bases). V was cut by 4 bases and J by 1 base, with 9 bases left in between. Germline lookup yields CDR1 SQVTM and CDR2 ANQGSEA. There are 13 residues in the CDR3. The CDR3 protein is CSVGDSRTDTQYF. The CDR3 nucleotides are TGCAGCGTTGGGGACTCCCGCACAGATACGCAGTATTTT.

This CDR3 reads CASSYQQGGGVGTQYF. For the CDR3, the DNA is TGTGCCAGCAGTTACCAACAGGGTGGGGGGGTCGGTACGCAGTATTTT. V usage is TRBV6-5 and J usage is TRBJ2-3; D is perhaps TRBD2 (7 bases). V was clipped by 2 bases and J by 8 bases, with 20 bases between them. This CDR3 spans 16 amino acids. Germline V gives CDR1 MNHEY, CDR2 SVGAGI.

V is TRBV29-1 and J is TRBJ2-3; D is uncertain. Looked up from germline, CDR1 is SQVTM and CDR2 is ANQGSEA. Trimming removed 2 bases from V and 6 bases from J, with 6 bases in between. The CDR3 covers 11 residues. The CDR3 sequence: CSVELPDTQYF. Here the CDR3 DNA reads TGCAGCGTTGAACTCCCGGATACGCAGTATTTT.

The chain has TRBV27 and TRBJ1-5, with a weak D call TRBD1 (5 bases). The ends were cut back, 5 bases at V and 7 bases at J, with 21 bases in the middle. This CDR3 region has 16 residues. Germline loops: CDR1 MNHEY, CDR2 SMNVEV (reference sequence). The CDR3 protein is CASSQLLKPGGQPQHF. The CDR3 nucleotides are TGTGCCAGCAGTCAACTCCTTAAACCGGGGGGACAGCCCCAGCATTTT.

This sequence joins TRBV9 and TRBJ2-7; 7 nucleotides align to TRBD1. With 0 bases clipped from V and 7 bases from J, the junction kept 7 bases outside the gene matches. The CDR3 length is 14 residues. From germline, CDR1 is SGDLS and CDR2 YYNGEE. CDR3 loop: CASSVDRGLEEQYF. As DNA, the CDR3 is TGTGCCAGCAGCGTAGACAGGGGATTGGAGGAGCAGTACTTC.

This chain links TRBV6-5 with TRBJ2-7; 14 bases are a match to TRBD2. The germline CDR1 and CDR2 sequences are MNHEY and SVGAGI. V gave up 5 bases and J gave up 7 bases; unmatched junction bases: 1. The CDR3 loop spans 13 amino acids. The CDR3 nucleotides read TGTGCCAGCAGTGGGACTAGCGGGGGAGAGCAGTACTTC. This codes for CASSGTSGGEQYF.

J is TRBJ2-5 and V is TRBV11-3; D remains ambiguous. CDR3 length equals 13 residues. Germline CDR1 SGHNT, CDR2 YENEEA. Trimming pared 1 base from V and 5 bases from J, leaving 8 bases between. The CDR3, as DNA: TGTGCCAGCAGCTTAGGGCATACGGAGACCCAGTACTTC. This sequence encodes CASSLGHTETQYF.

The chain links TRBV5-1 to TRBJ2-1; D call uncertain. Trimming removed 0 bases at V and 9 bases at J, with 10 bases between. Looked up from germline, CDR1 is SGHRS and CDR2 is YFSETQ. This CDR3 has 13 amino acids. CDR3 region: CASSLVSNSEQFF. As DNA, the CDR3 is TGCGCCAGCAGCTTGGTCTCTAATAGTGAGCAGTTCTTC.

This rearrangement joins TRBV5-1 to TRBJ2-7, with D perhaps matching TRBD1 (6 bases). CDR1 and CDR2 from the germline V gene are SGHRS and YFSETQ. The CDR3 is 14 amino acids. V was pared by 4 bases and J by 2 bases, with 13 bases between. CDR3 sequence (DNA): TGCGCCAGCAGCCCTGGGGGCCTGACCTACGAGCAGTACTTC. Its protein product is CASSPGGLTYEQYF.

The chain employs TRBV5-1 and TRBJ2-5; possible D gene TRBD1, 6 bases. V was clipped by 6 bases and J by 2 bases, with 14 bases between them. This CDR3 region has 14 residues. Germline V gives CDR1 SGHRS, CDR2 YFSETQ. The CDR3 protein is CASTITGTQETQYF. For the CDR3, the DNA is TGCGCCAGCACCATAACAGGGACGCAAGAGACCCAGTACTTC.